The entry that follows covers one T cell receptor beta chain sequence. What it binds is not known. The data stem from a study of cytomegalovirus exposure and HLA in healthy donors. General study results and limits: Most TCRs appeared rarely, but some public TCRs recurred in many donors. Analysis performed later found 16,951 TCR beta sequences associated with HLA alleles at 0.05 false discovery rate. The likely explanation for a cluster of highly shared sequence variants was sequencing artifact. Later work found that TCR association rates differed between HLA loci; DRB1 had the most and HLA-C the fewest.

The PCR made use of 60 Vbeta and 13 Jbeta primers. Method: immunoSEQ multiplex PCR; TCRdb's copy keeps in-frame clones and lacks some. The sample gives about 210,000 clones, around 81% of which show up once; about 10% is in the top ten. Germline V gene lookup returns CDR1 SGHRS and CDR2 YFSETQ. The CDR3 loop spans 15 amino acids. V shed 4 bases and J shed 5 bases, with 18 bases lying between them. What was sequenced was PBMCs. The sequence was obtained from a woman between 50 and 59 years old in good health and CMV-seropositive. The chain is built from TRBV5-1 and TRBJ2-5; possibly TRBD2 for D (6 bases). CDR3 DNA: TGCGCCAGCAGCCTGTTGGGGGGTCGGGGGGAGACCCAGTACTTC. Its translation is CASSLLGGRGETQYF.